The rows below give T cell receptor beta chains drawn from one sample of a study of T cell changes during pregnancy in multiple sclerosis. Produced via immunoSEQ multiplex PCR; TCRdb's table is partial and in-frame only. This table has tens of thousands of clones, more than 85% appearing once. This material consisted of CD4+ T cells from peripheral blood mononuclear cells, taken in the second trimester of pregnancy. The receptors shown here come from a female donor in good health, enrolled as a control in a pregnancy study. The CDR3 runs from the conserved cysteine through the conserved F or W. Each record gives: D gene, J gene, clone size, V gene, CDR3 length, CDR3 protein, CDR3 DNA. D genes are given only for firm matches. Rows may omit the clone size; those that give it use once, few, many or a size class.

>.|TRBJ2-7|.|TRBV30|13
CACAPGHSYEQYF
TGTGCCTGCGCCCCGGGACACAGTTACGAGCAGTACTTC
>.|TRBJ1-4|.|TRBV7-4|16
CASSSPPGDRNEKLFF
TGTGCCAGCAGCTCCCCCCCAGGGGATCGGAATGAAAAACTGTTTTTT
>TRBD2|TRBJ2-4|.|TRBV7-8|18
CASSLGVASGLAKNIQYF
TGTGCCAGCAGCTTAGGGGTGGCTAGCGGGTTAGCCAAAAACATTCAGTACTTC
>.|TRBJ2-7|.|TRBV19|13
CASNSGRAPEQYF
TGTGCCAGTAACTCTGGCAGGGCGCCCGAGCAGTACTTC
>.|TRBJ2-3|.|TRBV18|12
CASSPPGDTQYF
TGTGCCAGCTCACCCCCCGGGGATACGCAGTATTTT
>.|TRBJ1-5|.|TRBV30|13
CAWSEYINQPQHF
TGTGCCTGGAGTGAGTACATTAATCAGCCCCAGCATTTT
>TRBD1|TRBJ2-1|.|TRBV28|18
CASSFGAARDRDYNEQFF
TGTGCCAGCAGTTTTGGGGCAGCGCGGGACAGGGACTACAATGAGCAGTTCTTC
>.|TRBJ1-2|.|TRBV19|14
CASSHRTYLYGYTF
TGTGCCAGTAGTCACAGGACGTACCTATATGGCTACACCTTC
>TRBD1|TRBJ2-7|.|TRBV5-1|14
CASSGTGFTYEQYF
TGCGCCAGCAGCGGGACAGGATTCACCTACGAGCAGTACTTC
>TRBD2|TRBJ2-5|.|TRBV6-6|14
CASSRGGPEETQYF
TGTGCCAGCAGTCGCGGGGGGCCCGAAGAGACCCAGTACTTC
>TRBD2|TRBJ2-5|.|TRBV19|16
CASSSRRLAEKETQYF
TGTGCCAGTAGTTCCCGAAGACTAGCGGAAAAAGAGACCCAGTACTTC
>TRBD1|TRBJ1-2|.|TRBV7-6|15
CASSQWTGGVYGYTF
TGTGCCAGCAGCCAATGGACAGGGGGGGTCTATGGCTACACCTTC
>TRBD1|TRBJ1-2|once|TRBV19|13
CASSRQGFYGYTF
TGTGCCAGTAGTAGACAGGGATTCTATGGCTACACCTTC
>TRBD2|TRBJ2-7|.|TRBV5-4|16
CASSSGATSGSYEQYF
TGTGCCAGCAGCTCTGGGGCCACTAGCGGATCCTACGAGCAGTACTTC
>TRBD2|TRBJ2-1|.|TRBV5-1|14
CASSLKAGGNEQFF
TGCGCCAGCAGCTTGAAGGCGGGGGGGAATGAGCAGTTCTTC
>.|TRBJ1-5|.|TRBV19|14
CASSMRVGNQPQHF
TGTGCCAGTAGCATGAGGGTCGGCAATCAGCCCCAGCATTTT
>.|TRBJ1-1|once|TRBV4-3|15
CASSPHSFRNTEAFF
TGCGCCAGCAGCCCACATTCGTTCCGGAACACTGAAGCTTTCTTT
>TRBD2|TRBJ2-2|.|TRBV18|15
CASRTSGRNTGELFF
TGTGCCAGCAGGACTAGCGGGAGGAACACCGGGGAGCTGTTTTTT
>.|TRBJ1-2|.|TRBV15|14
CATSSEGRSYGYTF
TGTGCCACCAGCAGCGAGGGCAGGTCCTATGGCTACACCTTC
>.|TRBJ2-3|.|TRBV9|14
CASSVVWGADTQYF
TGTGCCAGCAGCGTAGTTTGGGGGGCAGATACGCAGTATTTT
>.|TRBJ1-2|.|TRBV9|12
CASSPLVRGYTF
TGTGCCAGCAGTCCCCTTGTTCGTGGCTACACCTTC
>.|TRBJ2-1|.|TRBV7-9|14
CATSTGSIYNEQFF
TGTGCCACCTCGACCGGGAGTATTTACAATGAGCAGTTCTTC
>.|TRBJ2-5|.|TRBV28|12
CATHGTGRTQYF
TGTGCCACACACGGGACTGGGAGGACCCAGTACTTC
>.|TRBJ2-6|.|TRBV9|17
CASSATGRLGGANVLTF
TGTGCCAGCAGCGCGACAGGGAGGTTAGGTGGGGCCAACGTCCTGACTTTC
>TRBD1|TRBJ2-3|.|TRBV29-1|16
CSVLRLGTGGADTQYF
TGCAGCGTTCTCCGGCTAGGGACAGGGGGCGCAGATACGCAGTATTTT
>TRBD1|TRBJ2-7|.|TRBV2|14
CASSRGQGAYEQYF
TGTGCCAGCAGTCGGGGGCAGGGGGCTTACGAGCAGTACTTC
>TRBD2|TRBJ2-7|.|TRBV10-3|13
CAIRGLADYEQYF
TGTGCCATCAGGGGACTAGCGGACTACGAGCAGTACTTT
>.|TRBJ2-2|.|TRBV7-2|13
CASSFRGGGELFF
TGTGCCAGCAGCTTCAGGGGCGGCGGGGAGCTGTTTTTT
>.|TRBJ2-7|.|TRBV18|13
CASSQAGSYEQYF
TGTGCCAGCTCACAGGCAGGCTCCTACGAGCAGTACTTC